This T cell receptor beta chain was identified in a study of blood T cells in healthy people across ages. Study-wide results and caveats: Unsorted PBMC material precluded a definitive naive versus antigen-experienced comparison.

This clonotype showed up just a few times. Its matching antigen is unknown. PCR was performed a second time for 7 to 11 cycles using a sample-barcoded 5' primer and a J-beta primer mix. Unique molecular identifiers of 12 random nucleotides labeled each cDNA. TCRdb recomputed calls from the 5' RACE reads with MiXCR, one row per CDR3 protein. This sample has 1,800,000 or so distinct CDR3 sequences, with about two fifths found just once. The material sequenced was blood. The receptor comes from a human donor in good health.

CDR3 coding DNA: TGTGCCAGCAGCTTAGTAATGGAGCAAGAGACCCAGTACTTC. It is translated as CASSLVMEQETQYF. The chain joins TRBV7-2 to TRBJ2-4; D is unclear. TRBJ2-5 matches the DNA end more closely, so the J call is doubtful. The CDR3 runs 14 residues. The V gene's germline CDR1 is SGHTA and CDR2 FQGNSA.